The clone carrying this T cell receptor beta chain has at least ten counts. The record originates from a study of T cell changes during pregnancy in multiple sclerosis. Germline loops: CDR1 LGHNA, CDR2 YNFKEQ. CDR3 length equals 13 residues. Trimming stripped 3 bases from V and 0 bases from J, with 6 bases between. Clones were sequenced by immunoSEQ multiplex PCR, and TCRdb holds only the in-frame ones, with some missing. The data show some 77,000 clones, approximately 90% seen once. This receptor was identified in a female donor with multiple sclerosis, enrolled in a pregnancy study. Sequencing used peripheral blood, obtained before pregnancy. The V gene is TRBV4-2, the J gene TRBJ2-7; TRBD2 might be the D (6 bases). The DNA of the CDR3 is TGTGCCAGCAGCCAGACTAGCTCCTACGAGCAGTACTTC. It yields the protein CASSQTSSYEQYF.